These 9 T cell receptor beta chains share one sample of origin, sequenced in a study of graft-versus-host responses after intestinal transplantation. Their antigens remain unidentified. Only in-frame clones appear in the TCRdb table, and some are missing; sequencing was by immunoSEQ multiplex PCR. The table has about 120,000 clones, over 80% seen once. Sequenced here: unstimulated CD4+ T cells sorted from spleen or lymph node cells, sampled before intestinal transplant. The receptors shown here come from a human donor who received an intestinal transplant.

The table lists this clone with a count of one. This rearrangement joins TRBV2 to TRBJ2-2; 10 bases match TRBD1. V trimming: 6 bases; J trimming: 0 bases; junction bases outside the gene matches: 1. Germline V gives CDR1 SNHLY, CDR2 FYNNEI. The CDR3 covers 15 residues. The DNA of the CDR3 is TGTGCCAGCAGGGGGACAGGGGCGAACACCGGGGAGCTGTTTTTT. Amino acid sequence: CASRGTGANTGELFF.

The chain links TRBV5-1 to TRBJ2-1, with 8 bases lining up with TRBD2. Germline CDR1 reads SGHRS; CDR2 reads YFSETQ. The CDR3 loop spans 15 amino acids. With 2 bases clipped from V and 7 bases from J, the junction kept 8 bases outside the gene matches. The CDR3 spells CASSFSSSGRNEQFF. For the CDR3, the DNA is TGCGCCAGCAGCTTTAGCTCTAGCGGGCGAAATGAGCAGTTCTTC.

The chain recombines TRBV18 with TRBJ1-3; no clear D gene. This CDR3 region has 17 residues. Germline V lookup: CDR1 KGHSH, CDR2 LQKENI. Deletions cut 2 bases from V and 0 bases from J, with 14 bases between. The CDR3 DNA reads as TGTGCCAGCTCACCATTGAGGGCGGCGGACTCTGGAAACACCATATATTTT. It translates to CASSPLRAADSGNTIYF. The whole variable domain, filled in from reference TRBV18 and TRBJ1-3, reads NAGVMQNPRHLVRRRGQEARLRCSPMKGHSHVYWYRQLPEEGLKFMVYLQKENIIDESGMPKERFSAEFPKEGPSILRIQQVVRGDSAAYFCASSPLRAADSGNTIYFGEGSWLTVV.

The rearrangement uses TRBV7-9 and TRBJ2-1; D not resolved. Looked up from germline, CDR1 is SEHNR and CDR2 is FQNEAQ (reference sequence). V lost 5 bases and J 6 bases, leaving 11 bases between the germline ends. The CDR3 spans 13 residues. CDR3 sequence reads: CASSPPVVNEQFF. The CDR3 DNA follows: TGTGCCAGCAGCCCGCCCGTGGTCAATGAGCAGTTCTTC.

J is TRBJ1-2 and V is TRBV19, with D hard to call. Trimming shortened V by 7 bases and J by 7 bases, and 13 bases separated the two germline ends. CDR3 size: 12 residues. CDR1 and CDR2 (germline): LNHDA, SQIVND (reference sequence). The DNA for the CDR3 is TGTGCCAGTAAGGAGTTTTTACGTGGCTACACCTTC. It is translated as CASKEFLRGYTF.

In nucleotides, the CDR3 is TGCGCCAGCAGCCGAGGGTGGGGGGGAGGGTACGAGCAGTACTTC. Residues: CASSRGWGGGYEQYF. V is TRBV4-1 and J is TRBJ2-7; TRBD2 aligns across 7 bases. Losses at the gene ends were 4 bases for V and 4 bases for J; bases not matched to a gene: 10. This CDR3 has 15 amino acids. Germline values: CDR1 MGHRA, CDR2 YSYEKL.

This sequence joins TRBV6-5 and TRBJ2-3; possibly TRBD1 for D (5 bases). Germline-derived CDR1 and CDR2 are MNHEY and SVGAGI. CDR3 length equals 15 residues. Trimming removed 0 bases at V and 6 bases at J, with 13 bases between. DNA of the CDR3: TGTGCCAGCAGTTACTCGGGGCAGCTAGGGGATACGCAGTATTTT. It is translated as CASSYSGQLGDTQYF.

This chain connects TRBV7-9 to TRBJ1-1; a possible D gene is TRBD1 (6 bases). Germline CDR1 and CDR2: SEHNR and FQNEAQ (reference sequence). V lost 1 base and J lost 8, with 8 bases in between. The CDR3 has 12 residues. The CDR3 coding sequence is TGTGCCAGCAGCTTAGGGACAGAAGAAGCTTTCTTT. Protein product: CASSLGTEEAFF.

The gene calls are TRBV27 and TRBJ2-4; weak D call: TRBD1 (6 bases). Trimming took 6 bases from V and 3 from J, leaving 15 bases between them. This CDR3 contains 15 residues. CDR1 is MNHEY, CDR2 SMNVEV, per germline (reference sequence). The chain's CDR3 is CASRLLQGGKNIQYF. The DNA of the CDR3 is TGTGCCAGCAGACTCCTACAGGGTGGCAAAAACATTCAGTACTTC.